This TCR beta chain came from a study of Ad26.COV2.S vaccination and SARS-CoV-2 variants. Study context: Donor participated within the Ad26.COV2.S arm of the COV1001 trial. Intramuscularly, Ad26.COV2.S was given either once or twice, 56 days apart.

Study results and caveats: Researchers cautioned that TCR breadth and depth analyses may have underestimated total T cell responses. The authors reported substantial breadth in spike-specific CD8+ and CD4+ T cell responses after vaccination.

Described treatment: about 20 received Ad26.COV2.S at low or high dose, single or two shots; about 5 received placebo; per-sample allocation not given. Samples analyzed were those drawn on day 63 after the first vaccine or placebo injection. The table lists this clone with a count of one. The antigen is unknown. Method: immunoSEQ multiplex PCR; TCRdb's copy keeps in-frame clones and lacks some. The sample carries a few hundred thousand clones, roughly 90% recorded once. Germline CDR1 reads ENHRY; CDR2 reads SYGVKD. CDR3 length: 15 amino acids. The ends were cut back, 3 bases at V and 2 bases at J, with 14 bases in the middle.

V is TRBV10-3 and J is TRBJ2-7; D may match TRBD1 or TRBD2 (5 bases each). The sequence derives from a person between 18 and 65 years old who received the Ad26.COV2.S COVID-19 vaccine or a placebo. The starting material was peripheral blood, obtained in a trial of Ad26.COV2.S vaccine versus placebo. The CDR3 DNA reads TGTGCCATCAGTGACGAGGGGTGGTGGGCCTACGAGCAGTACTTC. Translation: CAISDEGWWAYEQYF.